The rows below give T cell receptor beta chains drawn from one sample of a study of human thymus T cells. Sequenced by immunoSEQ multiplex PCR; TCRdb stores in-frame clones only, minus some. Of approximately 40,000 clones in the sample, 94% are singletons; the top ten hold more than 0.095%. Sequenced: blood. These receptors originate from a boy younger than two with a congenital heart defect but otherwise immunologically healthy. The conserved cysteine and the conserved F or W are not part of the CDR3 here. The order of the fields is V gene, J gene, CDR3 protein.

V: TRBV20-1
J: TRBJ1-1
CDR3: SARDNTEAF

V: TRBV19
J: TRBJ2-5
CDR3: ASSRGLAGEETQY

V: TRBV6-6
J: TRBJ1-3
CDR3: ASSRETTGLGNTIY

V: TRBV7-9
J: TRBJ2-7
CDR3: ASSLGGGSYEQY

V: TRBV4-2
J: TRBJ1-2
CDR3: ASSQDEGRQTFYGYT

V: TRBV7-4
J: TRBJ1-4
CDR3: ASSLGRGQREKLF

V: TRBV9
J: TRBJ2-3
CDR3: ASSGEGRYTDTQY

V: TRBV19
J: TRBJ1-3
CDR3: ASSPAASGNTIY

V: TRBV6-5
J: TRBJ2-2
CDR3: ASSLNRATGELF

V: TRBV5-4
J: TRBJ2-1
CDR3: ASSQGLKLYNEQF

V: TRBV5-3
J: TRBJ2-7
CDR3: ARSLKPLSSYEQY

V: TRBV13
J: TRBJ1-6
CDR3: ASSLTGTRSSYNSPLH

V: TRBV7-2
J: TRBJ2-7
CDR3: ASSYTSGGAYEQY

V: TRBV10-3
J: TRBJ1-5
CDR3: ATMTGYNQPQH

V: TRBV25-1
J: TRBJ1-4
CDR3: ASRETSGKNEKLF

V: TRBV10-3
J: TRBJ1-2
CDR3: AISRQGHDGYT

V: TRBV7-2
J: TRBJ1-3
CDR3: ASSLDSGNTIY

V: TRBV4-3
J: TRBJ2-1
CDR3: ASSQDVGDNEQF

V: TRBV6-5
J: TRBJ1-6
CDR3: ASSRYRGSPLH

V: TRBV7-2
J: TRBJ2-7
CDR3: ASSLERGGLEQY

V: TRBV5-1
J: TRBJ2-3
CDR3: ASSLRGLAGGTRRDTQY

V: TRBV5-1
J: TRBJ2-3
CDR3: ASSRDRPRDTQY

V: TRBV7-2
J: TRBJ1-2
CDR3: ASSFDSGGYT